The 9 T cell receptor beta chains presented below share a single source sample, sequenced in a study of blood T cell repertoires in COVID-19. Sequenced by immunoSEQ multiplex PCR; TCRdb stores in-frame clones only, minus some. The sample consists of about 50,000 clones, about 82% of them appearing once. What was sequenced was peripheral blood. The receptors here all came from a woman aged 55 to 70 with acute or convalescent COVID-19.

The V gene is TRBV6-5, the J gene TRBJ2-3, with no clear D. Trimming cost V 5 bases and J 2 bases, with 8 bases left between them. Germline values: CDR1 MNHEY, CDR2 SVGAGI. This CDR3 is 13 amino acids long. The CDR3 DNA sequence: TGTGCCAGCAGTCCCGAGATCACAGATACGCAGTATTTT. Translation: CASSPEITDTQYF.

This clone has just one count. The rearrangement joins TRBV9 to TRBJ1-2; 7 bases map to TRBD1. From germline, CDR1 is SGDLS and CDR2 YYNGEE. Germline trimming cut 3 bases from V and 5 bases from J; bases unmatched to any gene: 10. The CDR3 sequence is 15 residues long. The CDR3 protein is CASSAPRGVSYGYTF. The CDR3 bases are TGTGCCAGCAGCGCTCCCAGGGGGGTTTCATATGGCTACACCTTC. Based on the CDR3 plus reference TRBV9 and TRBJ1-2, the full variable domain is DSGVTQTPKHLITATGQRVTLRCSPRSGDLSVYWYQQSLDQGLQFLIQYYNGEERAKGNILERFSAQQFPDLHSELNLSSLELGDSALYFCASSAPRGVSYGYTFGSGTRLTVV.

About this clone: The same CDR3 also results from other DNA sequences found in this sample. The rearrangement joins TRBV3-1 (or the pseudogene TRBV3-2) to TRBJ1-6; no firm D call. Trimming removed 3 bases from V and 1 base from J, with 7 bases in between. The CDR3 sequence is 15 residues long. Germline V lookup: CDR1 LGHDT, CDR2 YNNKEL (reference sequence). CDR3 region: CASSQTGSYNSPLHF. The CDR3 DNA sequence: TGTGCCAGCAGCCAGACCGGGTCCTATAATTCACCCCTCCACTTT.

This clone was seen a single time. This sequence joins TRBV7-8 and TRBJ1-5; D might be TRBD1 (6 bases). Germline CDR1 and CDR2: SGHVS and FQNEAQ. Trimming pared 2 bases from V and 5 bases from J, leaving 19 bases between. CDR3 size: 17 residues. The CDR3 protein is CASSLLGARSGDQPQHF. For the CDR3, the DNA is TGTGCCAGCAGCTTATTGGGGGCGCGTTCAGGGGATCAGCCCCAGCATTTT.

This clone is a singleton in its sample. The CDR3 spells CASSRQGAWVGYTF. For the CDR3, the DNA is TGTGCCAGCAGCAGACAGGGGGCTTGGGTTGGCTACACCTTC. V gene TRBV5-6 combines with J gene TRBJ1-2; 10 nucleotides align to TRBD1. Germline CDR1 SGHDT, CDR2 YYEEEE. This CDR3 is 14 amino acids long. V trimming: 4 bases; J trimming: 7 bases; junction bases outside the gene matches: 7.

The CDR3 DNA reads TGTGCCAGCAGCTTGGGACAGGGTCCGGGGCAGCCCCAGCATTTT. Amino acids: CASSLGQGPGQPQHF. The rearrangement links TRBV5-6 to TRBJ1-5, with 7 bases aligning to TRBD1. Germline values: CDR1 SGHDT, CDR2 YYEEEE. After removal of 0 bases from V and 7 bases from J, the junction contained 7 bases not matched to a gene. This CDR3 contains 15 residues.

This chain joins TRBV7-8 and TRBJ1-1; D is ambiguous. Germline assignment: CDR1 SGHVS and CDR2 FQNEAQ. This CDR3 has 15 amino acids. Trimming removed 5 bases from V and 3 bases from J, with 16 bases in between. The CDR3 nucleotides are TGTGCCAGCAGCCCGGGAGGCAGGCGTCACACTGAAGCTTTCTTT. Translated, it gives CASSPGGRRHTEAFF.

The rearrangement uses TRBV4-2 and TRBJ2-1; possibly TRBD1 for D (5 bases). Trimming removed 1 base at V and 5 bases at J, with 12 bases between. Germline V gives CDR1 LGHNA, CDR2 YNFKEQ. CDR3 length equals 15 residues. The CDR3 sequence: CASSQVRAGNNEQFF. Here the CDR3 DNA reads TGTGCCAGCAGCCAAGTAAGGGCAGGGAACAATGAGCAGTTCTTC.

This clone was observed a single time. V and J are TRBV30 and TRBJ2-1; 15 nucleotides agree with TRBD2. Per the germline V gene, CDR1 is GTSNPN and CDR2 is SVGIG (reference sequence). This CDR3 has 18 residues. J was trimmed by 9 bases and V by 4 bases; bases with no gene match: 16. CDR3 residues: CAWKGSGLAGGWFGEQFF. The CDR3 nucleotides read TGTGCCTGGAAGGGCTCAGGACTAGCGGGGGGGTGGTTCGGTGAGCAGTTCTTC.